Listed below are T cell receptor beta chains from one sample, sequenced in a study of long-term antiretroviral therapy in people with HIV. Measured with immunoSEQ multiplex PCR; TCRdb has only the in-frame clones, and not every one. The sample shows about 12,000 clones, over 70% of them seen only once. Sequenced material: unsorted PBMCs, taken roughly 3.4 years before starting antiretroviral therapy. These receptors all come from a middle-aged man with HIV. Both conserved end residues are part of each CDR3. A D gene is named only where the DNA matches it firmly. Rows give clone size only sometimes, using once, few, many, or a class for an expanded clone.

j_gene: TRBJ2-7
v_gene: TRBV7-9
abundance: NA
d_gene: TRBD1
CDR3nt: TGTGCCAGCAGCTTAGGAGGGGACAGCCCCTACGAGCAGTACTTC
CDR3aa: CASSLGGDSPYEQYF

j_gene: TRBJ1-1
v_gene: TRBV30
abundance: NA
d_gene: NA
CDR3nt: TGTGCCTTTGGTTCTATAGAAGCTTTCTTT
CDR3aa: CAFGSIEAFF

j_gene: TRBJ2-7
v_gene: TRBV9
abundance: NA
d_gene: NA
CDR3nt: TGTGCCAGCAACCTGGAGGGAGAATCCTACGAGCAGTACTTC
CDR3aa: CASNLEGESYEQYF

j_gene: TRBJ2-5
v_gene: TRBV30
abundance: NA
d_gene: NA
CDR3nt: TGTTCAACTGGTCTACTGAGGCCCGCAGAGACCCAGTACTTC
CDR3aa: CSTGLLRPAETQYF

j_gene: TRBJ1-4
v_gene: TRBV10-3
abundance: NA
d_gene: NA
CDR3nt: TGTGCCATCAGTGAGTCGACGGGAAGAGGGGAAAAACTGTTTTTT
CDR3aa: CAISESTGRGEKLFF

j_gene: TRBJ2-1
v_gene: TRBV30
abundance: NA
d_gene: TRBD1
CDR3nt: TGTGCCTGGAGCCCCGGGACAGGGGTCAACAATGAGCAGTTCTTC
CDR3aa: CAWSPGTGVNNEQFF

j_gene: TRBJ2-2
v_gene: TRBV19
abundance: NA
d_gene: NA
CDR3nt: TGTGCCAGTAGTAGTTTTGGGAAAACGAACACCGGGGAGCTGTTTTTT
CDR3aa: CASSSFGKTNTGELFF

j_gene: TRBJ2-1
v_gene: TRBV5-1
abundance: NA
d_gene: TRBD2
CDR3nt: TGCGCCAGCAGGGCACGGACTAGCGGGACAAACAATGAGCAGTTCTTC
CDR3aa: CASRARTSGTNNEQFF

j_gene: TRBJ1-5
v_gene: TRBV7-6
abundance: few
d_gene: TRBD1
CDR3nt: TGTGCCAGCAGCTTAGTGGGGACAGGGGCGAGCAATCAGCCCCAGCATTTT
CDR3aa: CASSLVGTGASNQPQHF

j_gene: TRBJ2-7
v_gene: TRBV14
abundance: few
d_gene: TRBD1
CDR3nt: TGTGCCAGCAGCTTCACAGGGGACGAGCAGTACTTC
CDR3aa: CASSFTGDEQYF

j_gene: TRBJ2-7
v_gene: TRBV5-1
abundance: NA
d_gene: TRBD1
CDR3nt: TGCGCCAGCAGCCCCGAGCCGGGACAGGGCCCCTACGAGCAGTACTTC
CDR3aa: CASSPEPGQGPYEQYF

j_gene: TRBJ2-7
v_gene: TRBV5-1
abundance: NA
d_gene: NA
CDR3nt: TGCGCCAGCAGCTTGAATCAATACGAGCAGTACTTC
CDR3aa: CASSLNQYEQYF

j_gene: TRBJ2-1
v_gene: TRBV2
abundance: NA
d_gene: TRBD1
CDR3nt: TGTGCCAGCAGTGGGACAGGGTTTGAGCAGTTCTTC
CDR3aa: CASSGTGFEQFF

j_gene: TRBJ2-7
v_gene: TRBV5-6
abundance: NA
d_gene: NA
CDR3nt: TGTGCCAGCAGCGCGATAGGGCCGGAGGCCGAGCAGTACTTC
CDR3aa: CASSAIGPEAEQYF

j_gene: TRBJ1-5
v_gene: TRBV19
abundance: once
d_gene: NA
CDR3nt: TGTGCCAGTAGTATTTGGGGGAGCAATCAGCCCCAGCATTTT
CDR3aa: CASSIWGSNQPQHF

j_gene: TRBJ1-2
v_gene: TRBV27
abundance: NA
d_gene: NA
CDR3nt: TGTGCCAGCAGTTTGGGGCAGGGTTTTGGCTACACCTTC
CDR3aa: CASSLGQGFGYTF

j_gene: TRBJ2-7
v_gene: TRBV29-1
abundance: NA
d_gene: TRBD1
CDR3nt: TGCAGCGTTGAGCCCCTGGGACAGGCCTACGAGCAGTACTTC
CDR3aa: CSVEPLGQAYEQYF

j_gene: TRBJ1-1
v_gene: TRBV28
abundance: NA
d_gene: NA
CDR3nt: TGTGCCAGCAGTCTCGTGGGGGGCCACACTGAAGCTTTCTTT
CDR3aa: CASSLVGGHTEAFF

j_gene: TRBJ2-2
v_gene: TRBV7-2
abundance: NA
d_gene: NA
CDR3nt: TGTGCCAGCAGCCCCCCCCGACGGGGCGGCACCGGGGAGCTGTTTTTT
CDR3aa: CASSPPRRGGTGELFF

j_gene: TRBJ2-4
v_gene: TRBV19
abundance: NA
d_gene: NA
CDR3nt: TGTGCCAGTAGTACTTACCCCCCGGGGAGAGACAAAAACATTCAGTACTTC
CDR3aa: CASSTYPPGRDKNIQYF

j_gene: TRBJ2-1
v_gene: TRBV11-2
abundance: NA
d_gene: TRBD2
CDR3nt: TGTGCCAGCAGCCCATATATAGCGGGGACGTACAATGAGCAGTTCTTC
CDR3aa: CASSPYIAGTYNEQFF

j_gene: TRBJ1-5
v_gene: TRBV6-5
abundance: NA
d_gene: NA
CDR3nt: TGTGCCAGCAGTTACAGGGGCGGACAGCCCCAGCATTTT
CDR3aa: CASSYRGGQPQHF

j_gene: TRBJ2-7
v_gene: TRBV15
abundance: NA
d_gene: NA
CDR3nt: TGTGCCACCAGCAGAGATTTGGAAGGCTACGAGCAGTACTTC
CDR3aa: CATSRDLEGYEQYF

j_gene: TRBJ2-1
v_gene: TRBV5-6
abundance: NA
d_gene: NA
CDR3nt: TGTGCCAGCAGCTTGTATCTGGGTCCGGTGAGGAATGAGCAGTTCTTC
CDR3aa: CASSLYLGPVRNEQFF

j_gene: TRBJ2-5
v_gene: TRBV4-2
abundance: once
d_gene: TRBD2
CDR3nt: TGTGCCAGCAGCCACGGTCTAGCGGGAGCGATAGAGACCCAGTACTTC
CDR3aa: CASSHGLAGAIETQYF

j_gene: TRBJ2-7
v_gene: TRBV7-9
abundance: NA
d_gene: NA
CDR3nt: TGTGCCAGCAGCTTAGCACCGACTGATACCGACGAGCAGTACTTC
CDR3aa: CASSLAPTDTDEQYF

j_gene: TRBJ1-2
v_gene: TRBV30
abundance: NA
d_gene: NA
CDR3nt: TGTGCCTGGAGACCCACGGGCAGGAGTGGCTACACCTTC
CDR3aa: CAWRPTGRSGYTF

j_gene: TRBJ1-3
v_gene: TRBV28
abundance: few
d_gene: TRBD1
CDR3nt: TGTGCCAGCAGCACGACAGGGACTGGAAACACCATATATTTT
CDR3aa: CASSTTGTGNTIYF

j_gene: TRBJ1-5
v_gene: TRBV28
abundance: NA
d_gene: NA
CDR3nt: TGTGCCAGCAGTCGGGGCAATCAGCCCCAGCATTTT
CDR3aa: CASSRGNQPQHF

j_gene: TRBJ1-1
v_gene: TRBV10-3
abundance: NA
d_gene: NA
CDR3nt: TGTGCCATCAGTGACTCCTTCGAAGCTTTCTTT
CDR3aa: CAISDSFEAFF

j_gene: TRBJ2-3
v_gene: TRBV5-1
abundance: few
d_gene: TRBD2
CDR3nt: TGCGCCAGCAGCTTGCTGACAAGCGGGAGAATCACAGATACGCAGTATTTT
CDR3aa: CASSLLTSGRITDTQYF

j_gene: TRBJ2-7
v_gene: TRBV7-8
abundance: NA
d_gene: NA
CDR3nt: TGTGCCAGCAGCCTACGTTTCGGCATCGGGTACTTC
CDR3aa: CASSLRFGIGYF

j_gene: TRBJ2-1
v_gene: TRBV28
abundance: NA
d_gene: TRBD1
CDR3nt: TGTGCCAGCAGTTTATTCGGACAGGGGGCGGACAATGAGCAGTTCTTC
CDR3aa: CASSLFGQGADNEQFF

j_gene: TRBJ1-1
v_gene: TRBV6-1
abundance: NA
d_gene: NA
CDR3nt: TGTGCCAGCAGTGAAATGGCAGGGGCGAACACTGAAGCTTTCTTT
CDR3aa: CASSEMAGANTEAFF

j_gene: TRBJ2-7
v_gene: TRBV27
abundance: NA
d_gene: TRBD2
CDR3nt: TGTGCCAGCAGTTTATCGTTAGCGGGAGGGCCTTTCGACTACGAGCAGTACTTC
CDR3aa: CASSLSLAGGPFDYEQYF

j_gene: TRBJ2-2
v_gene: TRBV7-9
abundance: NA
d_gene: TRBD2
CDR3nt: TGTGCCAGCAGGACTAGCGGGAGATCCACCGGGGAGCTGTTTTTT
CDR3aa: CASRTSGRSTGELFF

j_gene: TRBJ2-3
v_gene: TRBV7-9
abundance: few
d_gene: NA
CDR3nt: TGTGCCAGCAGCTTAGTGGCGGGACCCCCCCACGATACGCAGTATTTT
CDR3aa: CASSLVAGPPHDTQYF

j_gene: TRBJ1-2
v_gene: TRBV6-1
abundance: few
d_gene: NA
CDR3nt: TGTGCCAGCAGTGCCCTATCGACGGGAACCTATGGCTACACCTTC
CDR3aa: CASSALSTGTYGYTF

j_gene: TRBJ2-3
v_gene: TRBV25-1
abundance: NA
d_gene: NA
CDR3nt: TGTGCCAGCAAGAAGATGTGGGACACAGATACGCAGTATTTT
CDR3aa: CASKKMWDTDTQYF

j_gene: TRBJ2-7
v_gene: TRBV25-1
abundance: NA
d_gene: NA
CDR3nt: TGTGCCAGCAGTGAAGCAGAATACGAGCAGTACTTC
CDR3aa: CASSEAEYEQYF

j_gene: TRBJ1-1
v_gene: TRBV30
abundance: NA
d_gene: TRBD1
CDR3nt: TGTGCCTGGAGATGGACAGGGTTTGACGCTGAAGCTTTCTTT
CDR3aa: CAWRWTGFDAEAFF

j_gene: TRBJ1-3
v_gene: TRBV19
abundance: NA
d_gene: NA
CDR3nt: TGTGCCAGTAGTCTACCGGGGTCTGGAAACACCATATATTTT
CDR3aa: CASSLPGSGNTIYF

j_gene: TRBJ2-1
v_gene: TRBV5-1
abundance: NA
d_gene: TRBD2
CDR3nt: TGCGCCAGCAGGCTCGGCGGGGGGAACAATGAGCAGTTCTTC
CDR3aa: CASRLGGGNNEQFF

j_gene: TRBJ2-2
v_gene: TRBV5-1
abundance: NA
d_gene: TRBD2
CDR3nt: TGCGCCAGCAGCTCCCCGAGTAGCGGGAGTTTCGGGGAGCTGTTTTTT
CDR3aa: CASSSPSSGSFGELFF

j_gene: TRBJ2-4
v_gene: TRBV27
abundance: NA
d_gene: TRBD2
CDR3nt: TGTGCCAGCAGTTCTCACCTCAGACTAGCTGCCTCTCAGTACTTC
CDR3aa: CASSSHLRLAASQYF

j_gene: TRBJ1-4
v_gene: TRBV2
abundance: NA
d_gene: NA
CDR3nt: TGTGCCAGCAGGGAGGAAGAAAAACTGTTTTTT
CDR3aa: CASREEEKLFF

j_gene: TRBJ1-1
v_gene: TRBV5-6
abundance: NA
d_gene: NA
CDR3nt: TGTGCCAGCAGCTCCGGGACTTATAATGGGAACACTGAAGCTTTCTTT
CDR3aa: CASSSGTYNGNTEAFF

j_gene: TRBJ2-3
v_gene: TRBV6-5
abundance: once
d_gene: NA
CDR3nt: TGTGCCAGCAGTTACTCGAGGACAAGAGGAGTAGATACGCAGTATTTT
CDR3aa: CASSYSRTRGVDTQYF

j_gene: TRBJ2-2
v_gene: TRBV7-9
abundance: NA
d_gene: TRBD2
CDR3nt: TGTGCCAGCACCCTGCAGTGGACTAGCGGGAAGAACACCGGGGAGCTGTTTTTT
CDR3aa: CASTLQWTSGKNTGELFF

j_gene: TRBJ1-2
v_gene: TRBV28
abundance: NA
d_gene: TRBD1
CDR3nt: TGTGCCAGCAGTTTAATAGGGACAGGGATACTATGGTACACCTTC
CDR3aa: CASSLIGTGILWYTF

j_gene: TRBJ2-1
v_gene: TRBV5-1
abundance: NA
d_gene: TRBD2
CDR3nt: TGCGCCAGCAACTTGGGACTAGCAGGGGGCAATGAGCAGTTCTTC
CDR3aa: CASNLGLAGGNEQFF

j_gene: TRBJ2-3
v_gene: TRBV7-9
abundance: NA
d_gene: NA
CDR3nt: TGTGCCAGCAGCTTAGTGGGCAGCACAGATACGCAGTATTTT
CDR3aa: CASSLVGSTDTQYF

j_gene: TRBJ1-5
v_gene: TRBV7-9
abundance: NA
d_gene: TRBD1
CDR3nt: TGTGCCACTACGACAGGGTTGGTAAGTCAGCCCCAGCATTTT
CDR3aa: CATTTGLVSQPQHF

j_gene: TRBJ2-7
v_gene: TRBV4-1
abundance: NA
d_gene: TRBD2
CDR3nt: TGCGCCAGCAGCCACACTAGCGGGTTGTCCTACGAGCAGTACTTC
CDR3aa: CASSHTSGLSYEQYF

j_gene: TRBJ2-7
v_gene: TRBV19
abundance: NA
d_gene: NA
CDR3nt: TGTGCCAGTAGACCAGGAACCTCCTACGAGCAGTACTTC
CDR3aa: CASRPGTSYEQYF

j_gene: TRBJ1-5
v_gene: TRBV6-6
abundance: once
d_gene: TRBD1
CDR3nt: TGTGCCAGCAGTTACGGGGACAGTAGTGGTCAGCCCCAGCATTTT
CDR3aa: CASSYGDSSGQPQHF

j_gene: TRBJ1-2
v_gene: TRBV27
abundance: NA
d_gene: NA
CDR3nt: TGTGCCAGCAGTCTACGGGACATACCCAGGGAGGGCTACACCTTC
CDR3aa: CASSLRDIPREGYTF